The source of this T cell receptor beta chain is a study of cytomegalovirus exposure and HLA in healthy donors. Germline loops: CDR1 MNHEY, CDR2 SVGAGI. Trimming stripped 2 bases from V and 2 bases from J, with 10 bases between. CDR3 length: 14 residues. Study results and caveats: Three chains tied to CMV proved CMV antigen-specific in vitro. Both high specificity and high sensitivity reportedly marked the classifier's diagnosis of cytomegalovirus status. The investigators catalogued about 170 TCR beta chains as cytomegalovirus-associated. It was found in a later analysis that first-cohort TCR clusters tended to co-occur in the 90 to 150 validation repertoires.

The table came from immunoSEQ multiplex PCR; TCRdb's copy has only in-frame clones and leaves some out. This sample has about 300,000 clones, with 88% found just once. Regarding this clone: The antigen is not known.

The material sequenced was PBMCs. The TCR sequence derives from a woman younger than 35 in good health and CMV-seronegative. The chain combines TRBV6-5 with TRBJ2-7, with no clear D. CDR3 bases: TGTGCCAGCAGTTACATGAGTCCGCCCTACGAGCAGTACTTC. Its translation is CASSYMSPPYEQYF.